This entry features one T cell receptor (beta chain) sequence. The same CDR3 arises from other DNA sequences in this sample as well. As originally analysed: Nucleated cell number was recorded as an estimate derived from reference gene primer amplification. TCRdb keeps only in-frame clones here, not all; method: immunoSEQ multiplex PCR. The V and J calls and the clone size are those of that table, but D and trimming were determined from the DNA. The table lists roughly 150,000 clones, over 80% of them singletons. These data originate in a study of blood T cell repertoires in COVID-19. Study-level background: PBMCs, B-cell-depleted T cells, or T cells were the source of the cDNA or gDNA that made up the material.

Donors were grouped by their self-reported clinical history. Within the 2 weeks before study entry, each person in the exposed group met a COVID-19 case. With V trimmed by 4 bases and J by 8 bases, 12 bases remained unmatched. This CDR3 has 15 amino acids. The germline V gene encodes CDR1 SGHDN and CDR2 FVKESK. Sequencing was done on a sample of PBMCs or T cells enriched from blood (not recorded which). The receptor comes from a man aged 70-80 years who had been exposed to COVID-19. The J gene is TRBJ2-7, the V gene TRBV14; the match to TRBD1 covers 9 bases. CDR3 protein: CASSPLTGGGIQQYF. CDR3 sequence (DNA): TGTGCCAGCAGCCCATTGACAGGGGGAGGGATACAGCAGTACTTC.